The clone carrying this T cell receptor (beta chain) occurred many times. The antigen is unknown. The time point denotes: newly diagnosed GD, antithyroid drugs for less than 3 months. Scientists built the TCR library using RNA that was extracted from PBMCs. The data were taken from a study of regulatory T cells in long-lasting Graves disease. Regarding the study as a whole: TRBV28, TRBJ1-2 and TRBJ2-5 were favored in persistent disease. Persistent Graves' patients showed a TCR diversity that was lower than that of newly diagnosed ones.

Arm-PCR of CDR3 regions and iRepertoire HTBI primers were used to build TCR beta libraries. Original methodology: The identification of approximately 62 TRBV and around 15 TRBJ segments was made across samples. TCRdb redid the calling of the multiplex PCR reads with MiXCR, one entry per CDR3 protein. TCRdb's processing, not the authors' own work, is the source of the V and J calls. The sample lists approximately 400,000 distinct CDR3 sequences, 10% to 15% occurring once. Trimming removed 5 bases from V and 7 bases from J; junction bases left unmatched: 8. The CDR3 covers 15 residues. CDR1 and CDR2 from the germline V gene are MDHEN and SYDVKM. The same specimen was also included in a second study, on T cells in Graves' hyperthyroidism and ophthalmopathy.

This receptor was identified in a woman under 30 with Graves disease. This rearrangement joins TRBV28 to TRBJ2-2; the match to TRBD2 covers 9 bases. Sequencing was performed on peripheral blood mononuclear cells (PBMCs), taken at new diagnosis, from a patient treated with antithyroid drugs. The CDR3 region is CASSLIAGEHGELFF. DNA of the CDR3: TGTGCCAGCAGTCTCATAGCGGGAGAGCACGGGGAGCTGTTTTTT.